These T cell receptor beta chains were read from a single sample in a study of blood T cell repertoires in COVID-19. TCRdb keeps only in-frame clones here, not all; method: immunoSEQ multiplex PCR. The table lists approximately 160,000 clones, 90% of them singletons, with 15% to 20% in the top ten. Sequenced sample: peripheral blood. Receptor source: a man between 60 and 75 years old with active or convalescent COVID-19. Both conserved end residues are part of each CDR3. The D gene is left open where the match is weak. The size of a clone is reported for some rows only, either as once, few or many, or as a class for expanded clones.

v_call,d_call,clone_size,j_call,cdr3_aa,cdr3_nt
TRBV19,NA,NA,TRBJ2-1,CASSLLASENEQFF,TGTGCCAGTAGTCTTCTCGCCTCTGAGAATGAGCAGTTCTTC
TRBV19,NA,NA,TRBJ2-7,CASSYGVGVYEQYF,TGTGCCAGTAGTTACGGGGTTGGGGTCTACGAGCAGTACTTC
TRBV10-3,TRBD2,NA,TRBJ2-3,CAIRRLAGGTDTQYF,TGTGCCATCAGGCGACTAGCGGGAGGCACAGATACGCAGTATTTT
TRBV25-1,TRBD2,NA,TRBJ2-7,CASSGGLAGYGEQYF,TGTGCCAGCAGTGGGGGACTAGCGGGATATGGCGAGCAGTACTTC
TRBV9,NA,NA,TRBJ1-5,CASSVSGRRNQPQHF,TGTGCCAGCAGCGTGTCAGGGCGCCGGAATCAGCCCCAGCATTTT
TRBV18,NA,NA,TRBJ1-5,CASSPTGVSNQPQHF,TGTGCCAGCTCACCAACCGGGGTTAGCAATCAGCCCCAGCATTTT
TRBV5-4,TRBD1,NA,TRBJ2-1,CASSSLRGQGDDEQFF,TGTGCCAGCAGCTCCCTTAGAGGACAGGGGGATGATGAGCAGTTCTTC
TRBV27,TRBD1,once,TRBJ2-1,CASKMRDRNNEQFF,TGTGCCAGCAAGATGCGGGACAGGAACAATGAGCAGTTCTTC
TRBV2,NA,NA,TRBJ1-4,CASNTAGEGKNEKLFF,TGTGCCAGCAACACCGCTGGGGAGGGGAAAAATGAAAAACTGTTTTTT
TRBV6-4,TRBD2,NA,TRBJ2-3,CASSRLAGPDTQYF,TGTGCCAGCAGTCGACTAGCGGGACCAGATACGCAGTATTTT
TRBV5-1,TRBD1,once,TRBJ1-2,CASRKNPGQGDGYTF,TGCGCCAGCAGAAAGAACCCGGGACAGGGAGACGGCTACACCTTC
TRBV6-5,TRBD1,NA,TRBJ1-2,CASLRQGTNYGYTF,TGTGCCAGCTTACGACAGGGGACGAACTATGGCTACACCTTC
TRBV6-5,TRBD1,NA,TRBJ2-1,CASMDRFYNEQFF,TGTGCCAGCATGGACAGGTTCTACAATGAGCAGTTCTTC
TRBV9,TRBD1,NA,TRBJ1-2,CASSVGGTDSYGYTF,TGTGCCAGCAGCGTAGGGGGGACAGACTCTTATGGCTACACCTTC
TRBV29-1,NA,NA,TRBJ1-3,CSVEGSRAGNTIYF,TGCAGCGTTGAAGGGAGCAGGGCGGGAAACACCATATATTTT
TRBV6-1,NA,NA,TRBJ2-3,CASSEVRGDTQYF,TGTGCCAGCAGTGAAGTAAGGGGCGATACGCAGTATTTT
TRBV27,TRBD1,NA,TRBJ1-5,CASSFATGNNQPQHF,TGTGCCAGCAGTTTTGCGACAGGGAACAATCAGCCCCAGCATTTT
TRBV12-3/TRBV12-4,TRBD1,NA,TRBJ1-6,CASATGGNSPLHF,TGTGCCAGCGCCACAGGGGGTAATTCACCCCTCCACTTT
TRBV5-1,NA,NA,TRBJ2-1,CASSSDSKLYNEQFF,TGCGCCAGCAGCTCGGACTCAAAATTATACAATGAGCAGTTCTTC
TRBV19,NA,NA,TRBJ1-4,CASSSRRLATNEKLFF,TGTGCCAGTAGTAGCCGTAGACTCGCAACTAATGAAAAACTGTTTTTT